This TCR beta chain comes out of a study of identical twins. From the 5' RACE reads, TCRdb called clonotypes with MiXCR, one entry per CDR3 protein. The sample lists roughly 720,000 distinct CDR3 sequences; around a sixth were seen once. The CDR3 contains 13 residues. V was trimmed by 2 bases and J by 9 bases, leaving 8 bases between them. Germline-derived CDR1 and CDR2 are MNHEY and SVGAGI. Another study also made use of these data, one on T cells expressing NK-cell markers. That work states: Just one sequenced donor of eight was HCMV-seronegative, while seven were seropositive.

Sequencing input: PBMCs. The clonotype originates from a young woman in good health. This chain connects TRBV6-5 to TRBJ1-6; the D gene is possibly TRBD1 (5 bases). DNA for the CDR3: TGTGCCAGCAGTTACGTCGGGGGTTCACCCCTCCACTTT. It specifies CASSYVGGSPLHF.